The rows below give T cell receptor beta chains drawn from one sample of a study of blood T cell repertoires in COVID-19. Only in-frame clones appear in the TCRdb table, and some are missing; sequencing was by immunoSEQ multiplex PCR. In the table there are fewer than 200,000 clones, roughly 87% of which are singletons. Sequenced: peripheral blood. Receptors were obtained from a woman in her seventies with acute or convalescent COVID-19. The CDR3 runs from the conserved cysteine through the conserved F or W. D genes are given only for firm matches. Only part of the rows carry a size: once, few, many, or a class if the clone is expanded.

clone size: .; V gene: TRBV4-1; D gene: TRBD2; CDR3 protein: CASSGGSRREGGIGELFF
clone size: few; V gene: TRBV7-9; D gene: .; CDR3 protein: CASSLEVGDSYEQYF
clone size: .; V gene: TRBV19; D gene: .; CDR3 protein: CASSIGAGYFDTEAFF
clone size: .; V gene: TRBV5-4; D gene: .; CDR3 protein: CASRRTVNYGYTF
clone size: .; V gene: TRBV9; D gene: TRBD1; CDR3 protein: CASSVTSGGGDYTF
clone size: .; V gene: TRBV2; D gene: .; CDR3 protein: CASSAEETQYF
clone size: .; V gene: TRBV6-6; D gene: .; CDR3 protein: CASSFAGDTQYF
clone size: .; V gene: TRBV10-3; D gene: TRBD1; CDR3 protein: CATWTGGGNTIYF
clone size: .; V gene: TRBV7-3; D gene: .; CDR3 protein: CASSRGTDTQYF
clone size: .; V gene: TRBV14; D gene: .; CDR3 protein: CASSPLGGATNEKLFF
clone size: .; V gene: TRBV5-1; D gene: TRBD2; CDR3 protein: CASSLEGGGTGELFF
clone size: .; V gene: TRBV30; D gene: .; CDR3 protein: CAWSRTLNMNTEAFF
clone size: .; V gene: TRBV18; D gene: TRBD2; CDR3 protein: CASSPEGLKEQYF
clone size: .; V gene: TRBV7-2; D gene: TRBD1; CDR3 protein: CASSLGTGQFEKLFF
clone size: .; V gene: TRBV18; D gene: .; CDR3 protein: CASSPGQQGFYGYTF
clone size: .; V gene: TRBV5-1; D gene: TRBD2; CDR3 protein: CASSAGLGDRTDTQYF
clone size: few; V gene: TRBV10-3; D gene: .; CDR3 protein: CATVTRGKGNEQFF
clone size: .; V gene: TRBV7-2; D gene: TRBD1; CDR3 protein: CASSSTGGSNTGELFF
clone size: .; V gene: TRBV5-6; D gene: TRBD1; CDR3 protein: CASSPEPRQGFYEQYF
clone size: .; V gene: TRBV5-5; D gene: TRBD1; CDR3 protein: CASSSGTGFKQETQYF
clone size: .; V gene: TRBV5-5; D gene: TRBD1; CDR3 protein: CASRAGTGGNQPQHF
clone size: few; V gene: TRBV7-2; D gene: .; CDR3 protein: CASSFLGGQYEQYF
clone size: .; V gene: TRBV5-8; D gene: .; CDR3 protein: CASSSGLTGANTEAFF
clone size: once; V gene: TRBV2; D gene: TRBD1; CDR3 protein: CASRIRQGQISPLHF
clone size: few; V gene: TRBV5-4; D gene: .; CDR3 protein: CASSFSTPNTGELFF
clone size: .; V gene: TRBV29-1; D gene: TRBD1; CDR3 protein: CSGRQGRSEAFF
clone size: .; V gene: TRBV19; D gene: .; CDR3 protein: CASSMWAGASTDTQYF
clone size: .; V gene: TRBV25-1; D gene: .; CDR3 protein: CASGPPGISGNTIYF
clone size: many; V gene: TRBV6-6; D gene: .; CDR3 protein: CASSYSIGTHPYEQYF
clone size: .; V gene: TRBV13; D gene: TRBD2; CDR3 protein: CASSLQRGGYNEQFF
clone size: .; V gene: TRBV5-4; D gene: TRBD2; CDR3 protein: CASSLRLAGGQETQYF
clone size: .; V gene: TRBV2; D gene: .; CDR3 protein: CASSTSMNTEAFF
clone size: .; V gene: TRBV3-1/TRBV3-2; D gene: TRBD1; CDR3 protein: CASSQTGPHQPQHF
clone size: .; V gene: TRBV5-1; D gene: .; CDR3 protein: CASSLTPTNEKLFF
clone size: .; V gene: TRBV4-1; D gene: .; CDR3 protein: CASSFEGGPHATNEKLFF
clone size: .; V gene: TRBV28; D gene: TRBD2; CDR3 protein: CASNHGGGLAGGRGADTQYF
clone size: once; V gene: TRBV7-2; D gene: .; CDR3 protein: CASSSTGSAGMNTEAFF
clone size: .; V gene: TRBV20-1; D gene: .; CDR3 protein: CSARTREAFF
clone size: .; V gene: TRBV6-5; D gene: .; CDR3 protein: CASSIGEGLGNTIYF
clone size: .; V gene: TRBV5-4; D gene: TRBD1; CDR3 protein: CASSFGPGQGTDTQYF
clone size: .; V gene: TRBV11-3; D gene: TRBD2; CDR3 protein: CASSPGGATDTQYF
clone size: .; V gene: TRBV15; D gene: .; CDR3 protein: CATSRGGRVRNYGYTF
clone size: .; V gene: TRBV18; D gene: TRBD1; CDR3 protein: CASSRRMTGSEDGGYTF
clone size: .; V gene: TRBV6-5; D gene: .; CDR3 protein: CASKNEAYQGSPLHF
clone size: .; V gene: TRBV27; D gene: .; CDR3 protein: CASSQYSGPRGYTF
clone size: .; V gene: TRBV6-6; D gene: TRBD1; CDR3 protein: CASRPLLDRGGYGYTF
clone size: few; V gene: TRBV19; D gene: TRBD1; CDR3 protein: CASTLTGSGEKLFF